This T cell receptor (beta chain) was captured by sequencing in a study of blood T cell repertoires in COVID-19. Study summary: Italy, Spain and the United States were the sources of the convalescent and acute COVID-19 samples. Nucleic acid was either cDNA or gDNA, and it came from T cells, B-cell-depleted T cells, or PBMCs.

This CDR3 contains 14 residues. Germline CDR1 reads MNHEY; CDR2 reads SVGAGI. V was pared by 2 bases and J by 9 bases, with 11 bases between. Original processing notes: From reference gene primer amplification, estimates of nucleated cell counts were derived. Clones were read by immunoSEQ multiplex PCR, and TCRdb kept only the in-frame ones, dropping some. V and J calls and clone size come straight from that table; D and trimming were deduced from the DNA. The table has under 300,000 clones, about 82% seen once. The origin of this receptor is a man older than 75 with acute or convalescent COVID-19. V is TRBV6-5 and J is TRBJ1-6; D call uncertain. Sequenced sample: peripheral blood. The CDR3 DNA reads TGTGCCAGCAGTTACATTGGGCAGCTTTCACCCCTCCACTTT. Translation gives CASSYIGQLSPLHF.